A single sample is the source of the 25 T cell receptor beta chains below, sequenced in a study of blood T cell repertoires in COVID-19. The assay was immunoSEQ multiplex PCR, and TCRdb's table has in-frame clones only and misses some. The sample has about 58,000 clones, 85% to 90% seen once. The sample was peripheral blood. The receptors shown here come from a man in his 60s with acute or convalescent COVID-19.

The chain employs TRBV15 and TRBJ1-5; 7 nucleotides line up with TRBD1. Germline V gene sequence: CDR1 LNHNV, CDR2 YYDKDF (reference sequence). V was clipped by 6 bases and J by 5 bases; unmatched bases: 7. The CDR3 extends over 14 amino acids. CDR3: CATRNDRAHQPQHF. The CDR3 coding sequence is TGTGCCACCAGGAACGACAGGGCGCATCAGCCCCAGCATTTT. Together with reference TRBV15 and TRBJ1-5, the CDR3 gives the full variable domain: DAMVIQNPRYQVTQFGKPVTLSCSQTLNHNVMYWYQQKSSQAPKLLFHYYDKDFNNEADTPDNFQSRRPNTSFCFLDIRSPGLGDTAMYLCATRNDRAHQPQHFGDGTRLSIL.

The rearrangement uses TRBV9 and TRBJ1-1; 7 nucleotides match TRBD1. The CDR3 runs 13 residues. Germline CDR1 SGDLS, CDR2 YYNGEE. V gave up 3 bases and J gave up 14 bases; unmatched junction bases: 13. CDR3 sequence reads: CASSEIRDSYLFF. CDR3 coding DNA: TGTGCCAGCAGCGAAATCCGGGACAGCTATCTATTCTTT.

This rearrangement joins TRBV12-5 to TRBJ1-1; TRBD1 agrees at 10 bases. The CDR3 is 19 amino acids. Germline trimming cut 5 bases from V and 3 bases from J; bases unmatched to any gene: 18. Germline V CDR1 and CDR2: LGHNT, FRNRAP. DNA for the CDR3: TGTGCTAGTGGTCCGCCCACCGACAGGGGGCATAGAGTGGACACTGAAGCTTTCTTT. Residues: CASGPPTDRGHRVDTEAFF.

The chain uses TRBV7-2 and TRBJ2-5, with D possibly TRBD1 on 6 matching bases. Trimming took 4 bases from V and 2 from J, leaving 11 bases between them. Germline CDR1 SGHTA, CDR2 FQGNSA. The CDR3 is 14 amino acids. CDR3 loop: CASSSNGQQETQYF. The CDR3 DNA is TGTGCCAGCAGCTCAAATGGACAGCAAGAGACCCAGTACTTC. The complete variable domain, with remaining parts taken from reference TRBV7-2 and TRBJ2-5, reads GAGVSQSPSNKVTEKGKDVELRCDPISGHTALYWYRQSLGQGLEFLIYFQGNSAPDKSGLPSDRFSAERTGGSVSTLTIQRTQQEDSAVYLCASSSNGQQETQYFGPGTRLLVL.

The rearrangement uses TRBV7-2 and TRBJ1-5; D might be TRBD1 (6 bases). Germline assignment: CDR1 SGHTA and CDR2 FQGNSA. The CDR3 totals 15 residues. The V gene lost 3 bases and the J gene lost 4 bases, with 13 bases spanning the gap. The DNA of the CDR3 is TGTGCCAGCAGCTTCGACACAGGGTGGAATCAGCCCCAGCATTTT. It codes for CASSFDTGWNQPQHF.

This clone appeared a single time. This rearrangement joins TRBV7-2 to TRBJ1-4; possibly TRBD1 for D (6 bases). Looked up from germline, CDR1 is SGHTA and CDR2 is FQGNSA. V gave up 3 bases and J gave up 5 bases, with 13 bases separating them. The CDR3 covers 15 residues. The CDR3 DNA follows: TGTGCCAGCAGCTTGGACAGCACTAACAATGAAAAACTGTTTTTT. This sequence encodes CASSLDSTNNEKLFF.

The chain carries TRBV27 and TRBJ1-5, with D unresolved. The V end lost 2 bases, the J end lost 2 bases, and 10 bases lay between the germline ends. Looked up from germline, CDR1 is MNHEY and CDR2 is SMNVEV (reference sequence). This CDR3 is 15 amino acids long. This CDR3 reads CASSLIRNGNQPQHF. The CDR3 DNA reads TGTGCCAGCAGTTTAATCAGGAACGGCAATCAGCCCCAGCATTTT.

The chain has TRBV6-5 and TRBJ1-1, with 7 bases fitting TRBD1. The V gene end was trimmed by 0 bases and the J gene end by 3 bases; junction bases not matched to a gene: 1. CDR1 and CDR2 (germline): MNHEY, SVGAGI. This CDR3 spans 14 amino acids. CDR3 sequence: CASSYSTGHTEAFF. CDR3 sequence (DNA): TGTGCCAGCAGTTACTCGACAGGGCACACTGAAGCTTTCTTT.

V and J are TRBV7-3 and TRBJ2-7, with TRBD2 matching 8 bases. CDR3 size: 16 residues. Trimming at V came to 1 base and at J to 6 bases, leaving 11 bases not matched to a gene. From germline, CDR1 is SGHTA and CDR2 FQGTGA. The CDR3 coding sequence is TGTGCCAGCAGCTTAAAGGCGGGAGGTCCCCTCGGCGAGCAGTACTTC. Protein: CASSLKAGGPLGEQYF.

This clone was observed a single time. The chain links TRBV6-5 to TRBJ1-3; possible D gene TRBD1, 5 bases. This CDR3 spans 15 amino acids. The V gene lost 2 bases and the J gene lost 1 base, with 9 bases spanning the gap. Germline CDR1 MNHEY, CDR2 SVGAGI. The CDR3 DNA is TGTGCCAGCAGTTACGGGGGGGTGTCTGGAAACACCATATATTTT. Translating it yields CASSYGGVSGNTIYF.

The chain has TRBV4-3 and TRBJ1-5; possibly TRBD1 for D (6 bases). This CDR3 contains 14 residues. Germline V gene data show CDR1 as LGHNA and CDR2 as YSLEER. Trimming stripped 1 base from V and 7 bases from J, with 11 bases between. The CDR3 here is CASSQGAGEQPQHF. The CDR3 region has the DNA TGCGCCAGCAGCCAAGGGGCAGGGGAGCAGCCCCAGCATTTT.

The gene calls are TRBV19 and TRBJ2-5, with D unresolved. This CDR3 has 14 amino acids. Germline CDR1 LNHDA, CDR2 SQIVND (reference sequence). The ends were cut back, 0 bases at V and 2 bases at J, with 7 bases in the middle. This CDR3 reads CASSIEYSQETQYF. Here the CDR3 DNA reads TGTGCCAGTAGTATAGAGTACTCGCAAGAGACCCAGTACTTC.

The chain couples TRBV7-9 to TRBJ1-5, with 8 bases aligning to TRBD1. Germline trimming cut 4 bases from V and 4 bases from J; bases unmatched to any gene: 15. The CDR3 sequence is 18 residues long. Germline CDR1 reads SEHNR; CDR2 reads FQNEAQ (reference sequence). The chain's CDR3 is CASSSTLPGRGQNQPQHF. CDR3 DNA: TGTGCCAGCAGCTCCACCCTTCCGGGCAGGGGGCAAAATCAGCCCCAGCATTTT.

The V call is TRBV9, the J call TRBJ2-5; a weak D match, TRBD2 (6 bases). Germline V lookup: CDR1 SGDLS, CDR2 YYNGEE. Trimming cost V 0 bases and J 2 bases, with 11 bases left between them. The CDR3 has 15 amino acids. The CDR3 spells CASSVGVAEQETQYF. DNA of the CDR3: TGTGCCAGCAGCGTAGGAGTAGCGGAGCAAGAGACCCAGTACTTC.

The chain has TRBV4-2 and TRBJ2-1, with D unresolved. Deletions cut 4 bases from V and 0 bases from J, with 13 bases between. CDR3 length: 16 amino acids. Germline CDR1 LGHNA, CDR2 YNFKEQ. DNA of the CDR3: TGTGCCAGCAGCCCCGGAGCTCCGAGCTCCTACAATGAGCAGTTCTTC. Translation: CASSPGAPSSYNEQFF.

The chain joins TRBV5-6 to TRBJ1-6; 10 bases agree with TRBD1. Unmatched junction bases numbered 12, after V lost 3 bases and J lost 12 bases. Germline V lookup: CDR1 SGHDT, CDR2 YYEEEE. The CDR3 sequence is 16 residues long. In DNA form, the CDR3 reads TGTGCCAGCAGCTCGCTGACAGGGGGCGGAATAGGACCCCTCCACTTT. This translates into CASSSLTGGGIGPLHF.

V gene TRBV11-2 combines with J gene TRBJ1-4, with a tentative D call TRBD1 (6 bases). V was trimmed by 1 base and J by 4 bases, leaving 13 bases between them. Per the germline V gene, CDR1 is SGHAT and CDR2 is FQNNGV. The CDR3 loop spans 16 amino acids. CDR3 coding DNA: TGTGCCAGCAGCTTAGGGACAGTTGGGATTAATGAAAAACTGTTTTTT. It is translated as CASSLGTVGINEKLFF.

This rearrangement joins TRBV6-4 to TRBJ2-2; no reliable D call. In germline, CDR1 is MRHNA, CDR2 SNTAGT. This CDR3 is built from 16 residues. V was clipped by 2 bases and J by 4 bases, with 14 bases between them. CDR3 DNA: TGTGCCAGCAGTGACCGATACCCGACGGGCACCGGGGAGCTGTTTTTT. This encodes CASSDRYPTGTGELFF.

The rearrangement uses TRBV27 and TRBJ2-1, with 10 bases aligning to TRBD2. Germline V gene data show CDR1 as MNHEY and CDR2 as SMNVEV (reference sequence). With V trimmed by 5 bases and J by 3 bases, 7 bases remained unmatched. There are 16 residues in the CDR3. CDR3 sequence (DNA): TGTGCCAGCAGTGCCATTACTAGCGGGAACTACAATGAGCAGTTCTTC. Residues: CASSAITSGNYNEQFF.

The chain links TRBV4-1 to TRBJ1-4; D is unresolved. Germline V gene sequence: CDR1 MGHRA, CDR2 YSYEKL. This CDR3 is 15 amino acids long. V lost 1 base, J lost 3 bases, and 9 bases lay in between. CDR3 loop: CASSQGDKANEKLFF. In DNA, the CDR3 is TGCGCCAGCAGCCAAGGAGACAAGGCTAATGAAAAACTGTTTTTT.

This chain links TRBV6-5 with TRBJ2-5; 9 bases map to TRBD2. Per the germline V gene, CDR1 is MNHEY and CDR2 is SVGAGI. This CDR3 is 13 amino acids long. J was trimmed by 5 bases and V by 7 bases; bases with no gene match: 5. This CDR3 reads CASISSGRETQYF. The CDR3 region has the DNA TGTGCCAGCATAAGCAGCGGGAGGGAGACCCAGTACTTC.

The chain links TRBV20-1 to TRBJ2-3; D is uncertain. Trimming pared 1 base from V and 6 bases from J, leaving 5 bases between. The CDR3 covers 11 residues. CDR1 and CDR2 (germline): DFQATT, SNEGSKA (reference sequence). The CDR3, as DNA: TGCAGTGCTAGAGGGCGGGATACGCAGTATTTT. It yields the protein CSARGRDTQYF.

The gene calls are TRBV11-2 and TRBJ2-7, with TRBD2 matching 11 bases. Losses at the gene ends were 4 bases for V and 4 bases for J; bases not matched to a gene: 9. The CDR3 is 16 amino acids. Per the germline V gene, CDR1 is SGHAT and CDR2 is FQNNGV. The CDR3 DNA reads as TGTGCCAGCAGCTCCCTGACTAGCGGGGATGTGTACGAGCAGTACTTC. This sequence encodes CASSSLTSGDVYEQYF.

CDR3 sequence: CASSALNRGSDNSPLHF. The CDR3 region has the DNA TGTGCCAGCAGCGCCCTGAATCGAGGTTCGGATAATTCACCCCTCCACTTT. This rearrangement joins TRBV9 to TRBJ1-6, with D hard to call. CDR1 SGDLS and CDR2 YYNGEE come from the germline V gene. V was trimmed by 3 bases and J by 5 bases, leaving 18 bases between them. CDR3 length: 17 amino acids.

This rearrangement joins TRBV19 to TRBJ2-5; 12 nucleotides match TRBD1. This CDR3 comprises 15 residues. CDR1 is LNHDA and CDR2 is SQIVND in the germline V gene (reference sequence). Losses at the gene ends were 5 bases for V and 5 bases for J; bases not matched to a gene: 6. The CDR3 spells CASSLGTGGRETQYF. CDR3 sequence (DNA): TGTGCCAGTAGTCTCGGGACAGGGGGCAGGGAGACCCAGTACTTC.